This is a list of T cell receptor beta chains from one sample in a study of tumor-infiltrating T cells and Merkel cell polyomavirus. Clones were read by immunoSEQ multiplex PCR, and TCRdb kept only the in-frame ones, dropping some. This sample's table has fewer than 25 clones. Source material: tumor tissue. All receptors derive from a man in his 60s with Merkel cell carcinoma. CDR3s include the opening cysteine and the closing phenylalanine or tryptophan. The D gene is left open where the match is weak.

v_gene	d_gene	j_gene	CDR3aa	CDR3nt
TRBV1	-	TRBJ2-6	CTSSTRGLCTSRANVLTF	TGCACCAGCAGTACTCGAGGTTTGTGCACAAGTCGGGCCAACGTCCTGACTTTC
TRBV7-8	TRBD1	TRBJ2-5	CASSPLTTGGQETQYF	TGTGCCAGCAGCCCCCTCACCACAGGGGGCCAAGAGACCCAGTACTTC
TRBV19	-	TRBJ2-1	CASSIQGFTFNEQFF	TGTGCCAGTAGTATTCAGGGGTTTACTTTCAATGAGCAGTTCTTC
TRBV4-2	-	TRBJ2-2	CASSDATLGGVDTGELFF	TGTGCCAGCAGTGATGCTACACTAGGAGGCGTCGACACCGGGGAGCTGTTTTTT
TRBV13	TRBD2	TRBJ2-1	CASSGRPGLAGYDEQFF	TGTGCCAGCAGCGGGCGACCGGGACTAGCGGGATATGATGAGCAGTTCTTC
TRBV18	TRBD1	TRBJ2-5	CASSPNRGCMAQYF	TGTGCCAGCTCACCCAACAGGGGTTGTATGGCCCAGTACTTC
TRBV7-8	-	TRBJ1-2	CASSLGQGWGYTF	TGTGCCAGCAGCTTAGGGCAGGGATGGGGCTACACCTTC
TRBV12-5	-	TRBJ1-2	CASGNNHLQGKTYGYTF	TGTGCTAGTGGTAATAACCATCTGCAGGGAAAGACCTATGGCTACACCTTC
TRBV11-3	-	TRBJ2-6	CASSGQASRQSRANVLTF	TGTGCCAGCAGCGGCCAGGCATCTCGACAAAGTCGGGCCAACGTCCTGACTTTC
TRBV7-2	-	TRBJ1-3	CASSDPRTGNTIYF	TGTGCCAGCAGCGATCCCAGGACTGGAAACACCATATATTTT